This T cell receptor (beta chain) was found in a study of control samples from healthy donors and cancer patients. Looked up from germline, CDR1 is MGHRA and CDR2 is YSYEKL. The J segment lost 0 bases and the V segment lost 4 bases, leaving 10 bases of the junction unmatched. The CDR3 spans 17 residues. Only in-frame clones appear in the TCRdb table, and some are missing; sequencing was by immunoSEQ multiplex PCR. The sample carries approximately 140,000 clones, less than 95% recorded once. This clonotype was obtained from a man between 18 and 29 years old in good health. This sequence joins TRBV4-1 and TRBJ2-7, with 9 positions matching TRBD2. The sample comprised blood. Here the CDR3 reads CASSLRVAGDSSYEQYF. The CDR3 DNA reads TGCGCCAGCAGCCTCAGAGTAGCGGGGGATAGCTCCTACGAGCAGTACTTC.